This T cell receptor (beta chain) was retrieved from a study of technical replicates of blood from several donors. Assay used: immunoSEQ multiplex PCR; TCRdb lists only in-frame clones, some missing. This sample has tens of thousands of clones, with over 90% found just once. CDR3 length equals 15 residues. The germline gives CDR1 MNHNS, CDR2 SASEGT. V was cut by 1 base and J by 0 bases, with 9 bases left in between. The clonotype originates from a human donor in good health. Some clones in this sample may be carry-over from other donors' samples. The sample consisted of PBMCs. This sequence joins TRBV6-1 and TRBJ1-2; no clear D. CDR3 sequence (DNA): TGTGCCAGCAGTGAAGGCCATTTAGCTAACTATGGCTACACCTTC. It specifies CASSEGHLANYGYTF.